These T cell receptor beta chains were read from a single sample in a study of T cell repertoires in cytomegalovirus infection. In TCRdb, the reads were re-called with MiXCR into one record per CDR3 protein. The sample yields 150,000 to 200,000 distinct CDR3 sequences, about an eighth seen once. Sequencing used PBMCs. Source of these receptors: a human donor in good health (CMV status not recorded). Some clones in this sample may be carry-over from other donors' samples. CDR3s include the opening cysteine and the closing phenylalanine or tryptophan. A D gene is named only where the DNA matches it firmly. Only part of the rows carry a size: once, few, many, or a class if the clone is expanded.

d_call: TRBD1
j_call: TRBJ1-5
v_call: TRBV7-2
clone_size: many
cdr3_aa: CASRLDRSWNQPQHF
cdr3_nt: TGTGCCAGCAGGTTGGACAGGTCGTGGAATCAGCCCCAGCATTTT

d_call: NA
j_call: TRBJ1-1
v_call: TRBV27
clone_size: NA
cdr3_aa: CASSLIGENTEAFF
cdr3_nt: TGTGCCAGCAGTTTGATAGGGGAGAACACTGAAGCTTTCTTT

d_call: NA
j_call: TRBJ2-7
v_call: TRBV11-2
clone_size: many
cdr3_aa: CASSPPGMAGSDEQYF
cdr3_nt: TGTGCCAGCAGCCCCCCGGGAATGGCAGGGAGCGACGAGCAGTACTTC

d_call: NA
j_call: TRBJ2-7
v_call: TRBV12-3/TRBV12-4
clone_size: NA
cdr3_aa: CASSLGDLYEQYF
cdr3_nt: TGTGCCAGCAGTTTGGGGGACCTCTACGAGCAGTACTTC

d_call: TRBD2
j_call: TRBJ2-7
v_call: TRBV7-2
clone_size: many
cdr3_aa: CASSLVAGETYEQYF
cdr3_nt: TGTGCCAGCAGCTTAGTAGCGGGGGAGACCTACGAGCAGTACTTC

d_call: NA
j_call: TRBJ1-2
v_call: TRBV14
clone_size: many
cdr3_aa: CASSRELQGGGYTF
cdr3_nt: TGTGCCAGCAGCCGAGAACTCCAGGGCGGCGGCTACACCTTC

d_call: NA
j_call: TRBJ2-7
v_call: TRBV5-6
clone_size: NA
cdr3_aa: CASSLLAAGAYEQYF
cdr3_nt: TGTGCCAGCAGCCTGCTGGCCGCCGGGGCCTACGAGCAGTACTTC

d_call: TRBD1
j_call: TRBJ1-1
v_call: TRBV6-5
clone_size: NA
cdr3_aa: CASSTHRGPTEAFF
cdr3_nt: TGTGCCAGCAGTACTCACAGGGGGCCCACTGAAGCTTTCTTT

d_call: NA
j_call: TRBJ1-1
v_call: TRBV10-1
clone_size: few
cdr3_aa: CASSRPGKDVMNTEAFF
cdr3_nt: TGCGCCAGCAGCCGACCTGGGAAGGACGTCATGAACACTGAAGCTTTCTTT

d_call: TRBD1
j_call: TRBJ2-1
v_call: TRBV23-1
clone_size: NA
cdr3_aa: CASSGTGVLNEQFF
cdr3_nt: TGCGCCAGCAGCGGGACAGGAGTACTCAATGAGCAGTTCTTC

d_call: NA
j_call: TRBJ2-7
v_call: TRBV11-2
clone_size: NA
cdr3_aa: CASSLGGGVGEQYF
cdr3_nt: TGTGCCAGCAGCTTAGGAGGGGGGGTAGGGGAGCAGTACTTC

d_call: NA
j_call: TRBJ1-4
v_call: TRBV27
clone_size: few
cdr3_aa: CASSLFPTTNEKLFF
cdr3_nt: TGTGCCAGCAGTTTATTCCCGACAACTAATGAAAAACTGTTTTTT

d_call: NA
j_call: TRBJ1-3
v_call: TRBV28
clone_size: NA
cdr3_aa: CASSFSASGNTIYF
cdr3_nt: TGTGCCAGCAGTTTCTCCGCCTCTGGAAACACCATATATTTT

d_call: NA
j_call: TRBJ1-2
v_call: TRBV27
clone_size: few
cdr3_aa: CASSSVSSNYGYTF
cdr3_nt: TGTGCCAGCAGTTCGGTATCCTCTAACTATGGCTACACCTTC